The 20 T cell receptor beta chains listed next were all sequenced from one sample in a study of T cells after yellow fever vaccination (dated by TCRdb to 2018 to 2020). What the treatment or condition label conveys for this sample: live attenuated yellow fever vaccine strain. The library relied on 5' RACE. The instrument was an Illumina HiSeq 2500. In-frame beta chains were kept once TCRdb had trimmed the public reads at Q25 with fastp and called clones with MiXCR. Rows with a matching CDR3 protein are joined into one entry that keeps the most common DNA and genes. Within this sample are 75,000 to 100,000 distinct CDR3 sequences, with about 8.2% of them counted one time only. Over 15% of the sample goes to the ten largest clones. Material: CD8+ T cells not binding an NS4B(214-222) dextramer, sorted from PBMCs, obtained about 2 weeks after the first yellow fever vaccination. In the paper's terms, the cell subset or site label means: NS4B epitope dextramer-negative CD8 T cells. The receptor source for this set is a man younger than 30 who received the YFV17D yellow fever vaccine.

The chain uses TRBV13 and TRBJ1-6; D perhaps matches TRBD1 (5 bases). Germline-derived CDR1 and CDR2 are PRHDT and FYEKMQ (reference sequence). V gave up 6 bases and J gave up 10 bases, with 19 bases separating them. The CDR3 is made up of 15 amino acids. The CDR3 spells CASRDAGTLGSPLHF. CDR3 DNA: TGTGCCAGCAGAGATGCCGGGACCCTGGGATCACCCCTCCACTTT.

This clonotype was counted between two and nine times. This chain uses TRBV27 with TRBJ2-7; 8 bases agree with TRBD1. The CDR3 runs to 14 residues. J gave up 3 bases and V 5 bases, and 6 bases lay outside the gene matches. CDR1 is MNHEY and CDR2 is SMNVEV in the germline V gene (reference sequence). CDR3 region: CASSPYRGFYEQYV. The CDR3 nucleotides are TGTGCCAGCAGTCCCTACAGGGGGTTCTACGAGCAGTACGTC.

This clonotype was found a few times. The rearrangement joins TRBV3-1 to TRBJ1-5; D ambiguous. The CDR3 length is 15 residues. CDR1 is LGHDT, CDR2 YNNKEL, per germline (reference sequence). Trimming cost V 0 bases and J 6 bases, with 12 bases left between them. The CDR3 bases are TGTGCCAGCAGCCAAGATCTTGAGGCGGGTCAGCCCCAGCATTTT. Translated, it gives CASSQDLEAGQPQHF.

This clonotype was recorded at least ten times. V gene TRBV7-6 combines with J gene TRBJ2-7, with D possibly TRBD1 on 5 matching bases. Trimming shortened V by 0 bases and J by 1 base, and 10 bases separated the two germline ends. The CDR3 runs 15 residues. CDR1 is SGHVS and CDR2 is FNYEAQ in the germline V gene. Here the CDR3 reads CASSLAQQESYEQYF. The CDR3 region has the DNA TGTGCCAGCAGCTTAGCACAACAGGAGTCCTACGAGCAGTACTTC.

This clonotype was seen only a few times. The CDR3 reads CSARDRRTGPGNIQYF. The CDR3 region has the DNA TGCAGTGCTAGAGATCGAAGGACTGGTCCTGGAAACATTCAGTACTTC. This chain connects TRBV20-1 to TRBJ2-4; a weak D match, TRBD2 (5 bases). This CDR3 contains 16 residues. V dropped 0 bases and J dropped 6 bases, with 18 bases sitting between them. Germline V CDR1 and CDR2: DFQATT, SNEGSKA (reference sequence).

This clonotype has ten or more counts. CDR3 in amino acids: CASSSRDTGTTNTGELFF. CDR3 sequence (DNA): TGTGCCAGCAGCTCTCGCGACACAGGGACTACGAACACCGGGGAGCTGTTTTTT. V usage is TRBV11-2 and J usage is TRBJ2-2, with D possibly matching TRBD2 (7 bases). The CDR3 extends over 18 amino acids. V was shortened by 4 bases and J by 0 bases, with 18 bases between the two germline ends. Looked up from germline, CDR1 is SGHAT and CDR2 is FQNNGV.

This clonotype was observed a few times. V usage is TRBV20-1 and J usage is TRBJ2-5, with D perhaps matching TRBD2 (5 bases). Germline loops: CDR1 DFQATT, CDR2 SNEGSKA (reference sequence). This CDR3 is 14 amino acids long. The CDR3 spells CSGAYSPRGETQYF. In DNA, the CDR3 is TGCAGCGGTGCCTACTCCCCCCGGGGAGAGACCCAGTACTTC.

Remarks on this clonotype: A much larger clone lies one base from this, so it may be a read error. Here the CDR3 reads CASSDSSGGDETQYF. The CDR3 DNA sequence: TGTGCCAGCAGTGACTCCAGCGGGGGGGACGAGACCCAGTACTTC. V and J are TRBV25-1 and TRBJ2-5, with TRBD2 matching over 10 bases. Per the germline V gene, CDR1 is MGHDK and CDR2 is SYGVNS. V shed 3 bases, J shed 5 bases, and the junction held 6 bases outside the gene matches. The CDR3 has 15 amino acids.

The chain joins TRBV7-2 to TRBJ2-7, with 8 bases matching TRBD2. The CDR3 is made up of 16 amino acids. Germline V gives CDR1 SGHTA, CDR2 FQGNSA. The junction had 8 bases not matched to a gene; V was cut back by 4 bases and J by 0 bases. CDR3 protein: CASSSGIAGSSYEQYF. The CDR3 nucleotides read TGTGCCAGCAGCTCGGGAATAGCGGGGAGCTCCTACGAGCAGTACTTC.

The V call is TRBV27, the J call TRBJ1-6; D is unclear. This CDR3 region has 15 residues. With 1 base removed from V and 5 bases from J, the gap between germline ends came to 9 bases. Germline V CDR1 and CDR2: MNHEY, SMNVEV (reference sequence). The CDR3 region is CASSLWVGNNSPLHF. The CDR3 DNA is TGTGCCAGCAGTTTATGGGTCGGAAATAATTCACCCCTCCACTTT.

This clonotype has just a few counts. J is TRBJ1-6 and V is TRBV7-2; TRBD1 might be the D (5 bases). Germline loops: CDR1 SGHTA, CDR2 FQGNSA. Deletions cut 4 bases from V and 4 bases from J, with 11 bases between. CDR3 size: 15 residues. CDR3 nucleotides: TGTGCCAGCAGCTCGGGGCAGGGATATAATTCACCCCTCCACTTT. Amino acid sequence: CASSSGQGYNSPLHF.

This clonotype was found a few times. J is TRBJ2-1 and V is TRBV5-1; D may be TRBD2 (5 bases). The germline V gene encodes CDR1 SGHRS and CDR2 YFSETQ. The V and J ends lost 7 bases and 0 bases respectively, with 14 bases between them. This CDR3 comprises 15 residues. Here the CDR3 reads CASGSSQSSYNEQFF. The CDR3, as DNA: TGCGCCAGCGGGTCTAGCCAAAGCTCCTACAATGAGCAGTTCTTC.

The V call is TRBV6-1, the J call TRBJ2-4; perhaps TRBD1 as D (5 bases). In germline, CDR1 is MNHNS, CDR2 SASEGT. The CDR3 extends over 14 amino acids. Trimming removed 3 bases at V and 9 bases at J, with 15 bases between. CDR3 coding DNA: TGTGCCAGCAGTGATTTCCAGGGAAACCCCATTCAGTACTTC. Its translation: CASSDFQGNPIQYF.

This clonotype was counted a few times. The chain is built from TRBV5-1 and TRBJ1-2; D remains ambiguous. Per the germline V gene, CDR1 is SGHRS and CDR2 is YFSETQ. This CDR3 region has 13 residues. Trimming took off 3 bases at V and 4 bases at J, with 10 bases between the two ends. The CDR3, as DNA: TGCGCCAGCAGCTCTCAGGAGGGCTATGGCTACACCTTC. The encoded protein is CASSSQEGYGYTF.

This clonotype was picked up many times. The V gene is TRBV5-1, the J gene TRBJ1-1, with D possibly matching TRBD1 (5 bases). Germline-derived CDR1 and CDR2 are SGHRS and YFSETQ. V was clipped by 0 bases and J by 3 bases, with 9 bases between them. The CDR3 sequence is 14 residues long. This chain's CDR3 is CASSLAGADTEAFF. The CDR3 DNA reads as TGCGCCAGCAGCTTGGCCGGGGCGGACACTGAAGCTTTCTTT.

This clonotype was seen at least ten times. The chain employs TRBV27 and TRBJ2-1; tentatively, D is TRBD2 (6 bases). The length of the CDR3 is 16 residues. Germline V lookup: CDR1 MNHEY, CDR2 SMNVEV (reference sequence). V dropped 5 bases and J dropped 0 bases, with 14 bases sitting between them. The CDR3 DNA is TGTGCCAGCAGTCGGCTCTTGGGGGGCTCCTACAATGAGCAGTTCTTC. It specifies CASSRLLGGSYNEQFF.

The CDR3 nucleotides read TGTGCCAGCAGTTACTCGAGCAGGGAGCCAACCTACGAGCAGTACGTC. Translating it yields CASSYSSREPTYEQYV. The chain recombines TRBV6-2 or TRBV6-3 with TRBJ2-7; either TRBD1 or TRBD2 may fit D (5 bases each). This CDR3 is 16 amino acids long. The V gene's germline CDR1 is MNHEY and CDR2 SVGEGT. Trimming stripped 0 bases from V and 2 bases from J, with 14 bases between.

This clonotype was seen many times. The chain joins TRBV7-9 to TRBJ2-2; no clear D gene. Trimming shortened V by 5 bases and J by 7 bases, and 8 bases separated the two germline ends. The germline gives CDR1 SEHNR, CDR2 FQNEAQ (reference sequence). The CDR3 consists of 12 residues. CDR3 DNA sequence: TGTGCCAGCAGCCCAACGAACGGGGAGCTGTTTTTT. Protein product: CASSPTNGELFF.

The J gene is TRBJ2-1, the V gene TRBV5-1; possible D gene TRBD2, 6 bases. CDR3 length: 15 amino acids. The V gene's germline CDR1 is SGHRS and CDR2 YFSETQ. Trimming stripped 2 bases from V and 9 bases from J, with 18 bases between. CDR3 bases: TGCGCCAGCAGCTTAGATCTTTGGGACGGGAGTGAGCAGTTCTTC. As protein: CASSLDLWDGSEQFF.

This clonotype was detected ten times or more. This chain uses TRBV28 with TRBJ2-3, with a possible D match to TRBD1 (7 bases). The V end was cut by 0 bases, the J end by 5 bases, with 12 bases between. Per the germline V gene, CDR1 is MDHEN and CDR2 is SYDVKM. CDR3 length: 15 amino acids. CDR3 bases: TGTGCCAGCAGTTTATGGCGGGACAGTGGAGATACGCAGTATTTT. It encodes CASSLWRDSGDTQYF. The full variable domain, with the rest looked up from reference TRBV28 and TRBJ2-3, is DVKVTQSSRYLVKRTGEKVFLECVQDMDHENMFWYRQDPGLGLRLIYFSYDVKMKEKGDIPEGYSVSREKKERFSLILESASTNQTSMYLCASSLWRDSGDTQYFGPGTRLTVL.